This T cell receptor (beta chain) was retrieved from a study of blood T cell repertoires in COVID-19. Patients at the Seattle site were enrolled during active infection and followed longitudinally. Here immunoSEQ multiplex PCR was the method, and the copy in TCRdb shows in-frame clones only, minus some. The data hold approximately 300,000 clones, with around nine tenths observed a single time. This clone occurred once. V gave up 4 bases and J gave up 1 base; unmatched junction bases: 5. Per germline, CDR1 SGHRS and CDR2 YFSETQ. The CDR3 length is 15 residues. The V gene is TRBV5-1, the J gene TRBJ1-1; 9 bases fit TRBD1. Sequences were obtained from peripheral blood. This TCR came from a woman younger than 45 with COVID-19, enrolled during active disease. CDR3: CASSLQGAGNTEAFF. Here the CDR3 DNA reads TGCGCCAGCAGCCTACAGGGGGCAGGGAACACTGAAGCTTTCTTT.